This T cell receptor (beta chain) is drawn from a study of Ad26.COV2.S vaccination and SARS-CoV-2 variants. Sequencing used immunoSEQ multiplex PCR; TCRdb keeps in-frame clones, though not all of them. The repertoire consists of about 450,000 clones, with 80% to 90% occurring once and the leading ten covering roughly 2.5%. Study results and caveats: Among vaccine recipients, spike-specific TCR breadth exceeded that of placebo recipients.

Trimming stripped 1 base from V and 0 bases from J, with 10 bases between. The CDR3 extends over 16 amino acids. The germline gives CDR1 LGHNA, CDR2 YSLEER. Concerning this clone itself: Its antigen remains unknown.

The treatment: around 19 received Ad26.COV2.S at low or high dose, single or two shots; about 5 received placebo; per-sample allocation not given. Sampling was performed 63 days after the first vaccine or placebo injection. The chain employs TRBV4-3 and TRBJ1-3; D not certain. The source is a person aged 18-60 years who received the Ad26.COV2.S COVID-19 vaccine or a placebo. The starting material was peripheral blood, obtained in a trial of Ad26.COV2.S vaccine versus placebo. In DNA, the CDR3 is TGCGCCAGCAGCCAAGTCCCTCTGAGCTCTGGAAACACCATATATTTT. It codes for CASSQVPLSSGNTIYF.